This TCR beta chain was identified during a study of T cells after yellow fever vaccination. Germline V CDR1 and CDR2: KGHSH, LQKENI. V shed 4 bases and J 0 bases; nucleotides not matched to a gene: 3. The CDR3 contains 16 residues. Generation of TCR cDNA used 5'RACE template switching (which added a universal primer site and UMIs). MiXCR was run by TCRdb on the 5' RACE reads, yielding one entry per CDR3 protein. The sample gives about 360,000 distinct CDR3 sequences, roughly 6.1% of which show up once; 15% is in the top ten. The gene calls are TRBV18 and TRBJ2-5; 12 nucleotides line up with TRBD2. The sample consisted of PBMCs, taken 5 days after the yellow fever booster vaccination. The source is a man under 40 who received the YFV17D yellow fever vaccine. DNA for the CDR3: TGTGCCAGCTCACGGACTAGCGGGACGTACCAAGAGACCCAGTACTTC. It codes for CASSRTSGTYQETQYF.